This T cell receptor beta chain was captured by sequencing in a study of T cell responses to AZD1222 COVID-19 vaccine. Notes on the study in general: Reportedly, nearly half the spike-specific TCRs target unmutated variant regions.

Assay used: immunoSEQ multiplex PCR; TCRdb lists only in-frame clones, some missing. Of more than 110,000 clones in the sample, 90% were seen once. Germline V gives CDR1 KGHDR, CDR2 SFDVKD. There are 19 residues in the CDR3. Trimming took 1 base from V and 0 from J; bases not matched to a gene: 3. Turning to this clone: Its antigen is still unknown.

The sequence was obtained from an adult in good health. The sequences come from peripheral blood, collected on day 0 of AZD1222 vaccination. The chain couples TRBV24-1 to TRBJ2-1; 15 bases are a match to TRBD2. CDR3 sequence (DNA): TGTGCCACCAGTGATTTTGGGACTAGCGGGGGGAGCTCCTACAATGAGCAGTTCTTC. This encodes CATSDFGTSGGSSYNEQFF.